Listed below are T cell receptor beta chains from one sample, sequenced in a study of T cells in narcolepsy. Data came from immunoSEQ multiplex PCR; TCRdb stores just in-frame clones and leaves some out. The table has roughly 25,000 clones, approximately 84% seen once. Material for sequencing was CD45RA- memory CD4+ T cells from PBMCs. These TCRs come from a human donor with narcolepsy. Each CDR3 is given with its conserved first and last residue. A D gene is named only where the DNA matches it firmly. Expanded clones are given a class, and other clones once, few, many or no size at all.

length	D	V	J	size	DNA	CDR3
20	TRBD2	TRBV4-3	TRBJ2-2	once	TGCGCCAGCAGCCAAGATCCCCTTTATCTAGCGGGAGTCGGATACCGGGGAGCTGTTTTT	CASSQDPLYLAGVGYRGAVF
15	.	TRBV5-1	TRBJ1-2	.	TGCGCCAGCAGGGTCGCCGGGACACCTAACTATGGCTACACCTTC	CASRVAGTPNYGYTF
12	.	TRBV6-6	TRBJ1-5	once	TGTGCCAGCAAAAGGGGGGATCAGCCCCAGCATTTT	CASKRGDQPQHF
12	.	TRBV28	TRBJ1-2	.	TGTGCCAGCAGTTTATCCGAGTATGGCTACACCTTC	CASSLSEYGYTF
12	.	TRBV5-4	TRBJ2-3	.	TGTGCCAGCAGCTTGGACAGAAATACGCAGTATTTT	CASSLDRNTQYF
12	TRBD1	TRBV10-3	TRBJ1-3	.	TGTGCCACCGGGACAGGGGACAACACCATATATTTT	CATGTGDNTIYF
12	.	TRBV6-5	TRBJ2-2	.	TGTGCCGCGGGCGCGGGGATCGGGGAGCTGTTTTTT	CAAGAGIGELFF
16	.	TRBV11-2	TRBJ1-5	.	TGTGCCAGCAGCTTATCCGGGAAACAGTTCAATCAGCCCCAGCATTTT	CASSLSGKQFNQPQHF
13	.	TRBV6-1	TRBJ1-5	.	TGTGCCAGCAGTGAACTAACTCGGCAGCCCCAGCATTTT	CASSELTRQPQHF
12	TRBD1	TRBV6-5	TRBJ2-7	.	TGTGCCAGTGGGACAGGGTCCTACGAGCAGTACTTC	CASGTGSYEQYF